This T cell receptor (beta chain) emerged from a study of post-analysis software for immune sequencing data. Points from the study as a whole: Comparison of patients with controls showed 4 to 6 TRBV segments more frequent in patients, TRBV5-6, TRBV5-1 and TRBV20-1 among them.

Note on this clonotype: Antigen unknown.

Germline loops: CDR1 DFQATT, CDR2 SNEGSKA (reference sequence). The junction had 6 bases not matched to a gene; V was cut back by 7 bases and J by 2 bases. The CDR3 runs 14 residues. Incorporated into the TCR beta cDNA libraries were unique molecular identifiers, which served to reduce PCR and sequencing biases. In TCRdb, the PCR reads were re-called with MiXCR into one record per CDR3 protein. The sample consists of around 440,000 distinct CDR3 sequences, around 40% of them appearing once. This chain joins TRBV20-1 and TRBJ2-5; TRBD2 matches 11 bases. This sequence was found in a girl aged 10-17 years with multiple sclerosis. The sequencing sample was made of blood. The CDR3 region has the DNA TGCAGTGTCCTGGTAGCGGGAGGGCAAGAGACCCAGTACTTC. Amino acids: CSVLVAGGQETQYF.